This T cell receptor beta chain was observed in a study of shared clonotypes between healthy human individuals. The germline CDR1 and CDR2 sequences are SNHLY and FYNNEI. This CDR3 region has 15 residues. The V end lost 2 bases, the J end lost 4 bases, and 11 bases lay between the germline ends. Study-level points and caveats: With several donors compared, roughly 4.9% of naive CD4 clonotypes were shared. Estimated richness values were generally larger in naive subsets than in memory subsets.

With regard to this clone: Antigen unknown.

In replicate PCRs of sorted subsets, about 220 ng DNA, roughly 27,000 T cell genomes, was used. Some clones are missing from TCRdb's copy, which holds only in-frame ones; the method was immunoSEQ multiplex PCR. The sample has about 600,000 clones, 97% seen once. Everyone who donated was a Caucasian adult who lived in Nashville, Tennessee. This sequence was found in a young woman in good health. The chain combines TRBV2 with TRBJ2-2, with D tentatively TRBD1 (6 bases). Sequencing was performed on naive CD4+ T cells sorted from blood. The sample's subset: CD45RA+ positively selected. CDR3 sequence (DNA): TGTGCCAGCAGTGAATGGCAGGGGCCCACCGGGGAGCTGTTTTTT. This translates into CASSEWQGPTGELFF. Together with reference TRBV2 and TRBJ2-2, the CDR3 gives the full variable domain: EPEVTQTPSHQVTQMGQEVILRCVPISNHLYFYWYRQILGQKVEFLVSFYNNEISEKSEIFDDQFSVERPDGSNFTLKIRSTKLEDSAMYFCASSEWQGPTGELFFGEGSRLTVL.